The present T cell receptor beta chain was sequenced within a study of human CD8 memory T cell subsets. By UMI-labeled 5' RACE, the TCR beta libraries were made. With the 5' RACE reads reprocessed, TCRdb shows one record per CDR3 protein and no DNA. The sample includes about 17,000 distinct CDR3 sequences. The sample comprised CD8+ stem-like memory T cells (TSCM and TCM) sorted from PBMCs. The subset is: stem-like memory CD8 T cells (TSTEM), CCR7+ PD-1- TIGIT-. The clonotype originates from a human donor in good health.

The chain's CDR3 is CSARDFTSGSYEQYF. V gene TRBV20-1 combines with J gene TRBJ2-7; TCRdb returns TRBD2, unconfirmable since there is no DNA. This CDR3 has 15 residues. Per the germline V gene, CDR1 is DFQATT and CDR2 is SNEGSKA (reference sequence).